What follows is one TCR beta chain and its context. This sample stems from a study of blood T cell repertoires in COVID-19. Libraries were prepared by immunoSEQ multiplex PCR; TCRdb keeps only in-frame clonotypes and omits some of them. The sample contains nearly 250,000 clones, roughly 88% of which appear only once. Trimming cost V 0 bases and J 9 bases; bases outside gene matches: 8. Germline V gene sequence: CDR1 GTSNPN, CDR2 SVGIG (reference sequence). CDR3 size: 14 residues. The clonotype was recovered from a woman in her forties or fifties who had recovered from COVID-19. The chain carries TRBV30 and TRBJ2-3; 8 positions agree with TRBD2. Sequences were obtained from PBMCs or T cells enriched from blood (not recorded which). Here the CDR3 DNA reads TGTGCCTGGAGTGTTCGAGCGGGGGAGGGCACGCAGTATTTT. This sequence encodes CAWSVRAGEGTQYF.